This TCR beta chain was captured by sequencing in a study of beta chain features in type 1 diabetes (dated 2018 in TCRdb). In the study overall: Mean age, gender distribution, total cell number and subset yield did not differ between patients and healthy donors. A total of 85 million to 110 million sorted cells were examined across all samples, and RNA yield correlated strongly with the number of cells per subset. In the study, recently diagnosed type 1 diabetes patients and matched healthy donors were compared on the TCRB repertoires of their sorted circulating CD4+ T cell subsets. Naive and central memory subsets were obtained from all 28 donors, but regulatory and stem cell-like memory subsets were isolated from only 8 patients and 8 healthy donors.

From each donor, a single peripheral blood sample of approximately 120 mL on average was drawn into heparinised tubes. A BD FACSAria II and a panel including CD45RO, CCR7, CD25, CD127, CD95 and CD27 were used to sort naive, central memory, regulatory and stem cell-like memory CD4+ T cells. Every sorted population had a purity above 95%. PBMCs were isolated immediately by Lymphoprep density gradient centrifugation and stained directly without culture. So that batch effects would be minimized, each experiment stained and sorted samples in pairs, pairing one healthy donor with one patient. The entire isolated RNA was reverse transcribed using the High Capacity cDNA Reverse Transcription Kit, and thus expressed TCRB transcripts were sequenced. Deep immunoSEQ sequencing was performed on naive, central memory and regulatory T cell samples, with an average of roughly 3.3 million total reads per sample. After sorted cells were lysed in RLT buffer, RNA was extracted with DNase-treated RNeasy Micro or Mini kits, with the choice depending on cell number. To prevent cross-contamination, every cell subset was processed on its own, while patient and healthy donor samples were processed together. Using the immunoSEQ multiplex PCR, TCRB sequences were amplified from cDNA into 87-bp fragments spanning the CDR3 region. The amplicons were sequenced using the Illumina HiSeq platform. As for the authors' bioinformatics: PCR bias was computationally corrected using synthetic template baselines, reads within Hamming distance 2 were collapsed, and singletons that could not be merged were discarded. By aligning reads against IMGT, V, D and J genes, CDR3 length, and insertions or deletions at six rearrangement sites were assigned. Within each subset, clonotype counts were normalized to the number of sorted cells before true diversity and Gini coefficients were calculated with the tcR R package. The overlap coefficient, calculated on TCRB nucleotide sequences, was used to quantify repertoire sharing. As stored in TCRdb, this immuneACCESS dataset retains in-frame rearrangements with V and J assigned. A fraction of the clones does not appear; measured against another copy, unresolved V genes explain less than half of the discrepancy, and the remainder lacks a known reason. For V, J and clone size, that table is used; D and trimming come from the DNA. The sample table lists 300,000 to 400,000 clones, 8% to 10% of them with a count of one. The leading ten clones occupy approximately 0.55% of the sample.

The CDR3, cysteine through phenylalanine, is 11 amino acids long. Only the CDR3 region is kept as DNA, spanning 33 bases read in frame from base 1. The CDR1 and CDR2 encoded by the germline V gene are MDHEN and SYDVKM. V is clipped by 4 bases and J by 7 bases, and the sequence between their germline boundaries is 8 bases long. This clone has more than one count but fewer than ten. The target of this receptor is not known. No base qualities exist here, and no much larger clone lies one base off it. This sample also contains other DNA sequences that code for the same CDR3. The research as a whole found: Because cDNA rather than genomic DNA was sequenced, highly expressing activated cells could have been over-represented, although no difference in activation and CD3 levels was found between groups. Shorter templates might have been favored by PCR, but patient and control samples were amplified and corrected together, so both groups would have been affected equally by any skew. Fewer insertions and more nucleotide deletions at VDJ recombination sites were observed in patients with type 1 diabetes, implying thymic rearrangement abnormalities. The naive, central memory and regulatory TCRB repertoires appeared to resemble one another more closely among patients than among healthy donors. Because small numbers of individuals were included in the HLA sub-analyses, any influence of HLA type on TCRB rearrangement was left unresolved. Type 1 diabetes patients showed a moderate but significant shortening of TCRB CDR3 length in all four CD4+ subsets.

This clonotype was sampled from a man aged 25-45 years with type 1 diabetes. The sequencing sample was made of central memory CD4+ T cells from blood. The rearrangement joined TRBV28 to TRBJ2-7; no D gene call is confident. The DNA sequence is as follows: TGTGCCAGCAGTTCGACCCGGGAGCAGTACTTC. It specifies CASSSTREQYF.